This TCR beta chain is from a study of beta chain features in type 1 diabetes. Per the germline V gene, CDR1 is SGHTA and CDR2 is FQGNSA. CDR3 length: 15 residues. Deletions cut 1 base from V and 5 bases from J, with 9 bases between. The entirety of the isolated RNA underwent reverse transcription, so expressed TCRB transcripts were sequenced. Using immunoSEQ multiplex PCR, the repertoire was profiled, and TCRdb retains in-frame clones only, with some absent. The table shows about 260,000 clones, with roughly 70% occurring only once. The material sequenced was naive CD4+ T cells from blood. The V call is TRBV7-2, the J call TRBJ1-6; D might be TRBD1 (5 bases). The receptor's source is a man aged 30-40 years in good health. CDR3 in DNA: TGTGCCAGCAGCTTAGTGGCAGGGAATAATTCACCCCTCCACTTT. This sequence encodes CASSLVAGNNSPLHF. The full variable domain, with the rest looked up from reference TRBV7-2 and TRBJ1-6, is GAGVSQSPSNKVTEKGKDVELRCDPISGHTALYWYRQSLGQGLEFLIYFQGNSAPDKSGLPSDRFSAERTGGSVSTLTIQRTQQEDSAVYLCASSLVAGNNSPLHFGNGTRLTVT.